The 3 T cell receptor beta chains below all came from one sample that was sequenced in a study of long-term antiretroviral therapy in people with HIV. Assay version v3.0 of immunoSEQ was used, and it was run at survey level. Profiling relied on immunoSEQ multiplex PCR, and the TCRdb table lists in-frame clones only, not all of them. This table has approximately 35,000 clones, roughly 93% appearing once. The sample consisted of unsorted PBMCs, taken 4.1 years after starting antiretroviral therapy. All receptors derive from a woman aged 50 to 65 with HIV.

The chain uses TRBV5-8 and TRBJ1-1; D is undetermined. V lost 0 bases and J lost 0, with 15 bases in between. The germline CDR1 and CDR2 sequences are SGHTS and YDEGEE. This CDR3 has 17 amino acids. The CDR3 protein is CASSLARQIRVNTEAFF. The CDR3 DNA reads TGTGCCAGCAGCTTGGCTCGTCAGATAAGGGTGAACACTGAAGCTTTCTTT.

The rearrangement links TRBV19 to TRBJ2-1; TRBD1 agrees at 7 bases. V shed 4 bases and J 5 bases; nucleotides not matched to a gene: 2. The CDR3 totals 13 residues. Germline CDR1 is LNHDA and CDR2 is SQIVND (reference sequence). The CDR3 region is CASSRGQDNEQFF. The CDR3 nucleotides read TGTGCCAGTAGTAGAGGACAGGACAATGAGCAGTTCTTC. The full variable domain, completed using reference TRBV19 and TRBJ2-1, is DGGITQSPKYLFRKEGQNVTLSCEQNLNHDAMYWYRQDPGQGLRLIYYSQIVNDFQKGDIAEGYSVSREKKESFPLTVTSAQKNPTAFYLCASSRGQDNEQFFGPGTRLTVL.

The chain carries TRBV4-2 and TRBJ1-1; 7 bases are a match to TRBD1. The trim removed 0 bases at V and 11 bases at J, leaving 12 bases unmatched. Germline loops: CDR1 LGHNA, CDR2 YNFKEQ. The CDR3 is made up of 15 amino acids. The CDR3 bases are TGTGCCAGCAGCCAAGACGAGACAGGGAGTAGGTTCGCTTTCTTT. Protein product: CASSQDETGSRFAFF.